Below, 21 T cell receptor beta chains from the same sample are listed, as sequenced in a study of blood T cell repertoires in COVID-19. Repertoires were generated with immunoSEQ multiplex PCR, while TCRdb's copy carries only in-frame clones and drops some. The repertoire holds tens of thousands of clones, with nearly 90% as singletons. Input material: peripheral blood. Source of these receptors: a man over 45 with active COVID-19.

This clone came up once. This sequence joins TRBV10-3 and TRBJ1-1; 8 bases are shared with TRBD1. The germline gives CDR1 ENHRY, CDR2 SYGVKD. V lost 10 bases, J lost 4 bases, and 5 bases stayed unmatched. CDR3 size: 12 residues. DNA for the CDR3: TGTGCCACCGGACAGGGCGGCACTGAAGCTTTCTTT. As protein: CATGQGGTEAFF.

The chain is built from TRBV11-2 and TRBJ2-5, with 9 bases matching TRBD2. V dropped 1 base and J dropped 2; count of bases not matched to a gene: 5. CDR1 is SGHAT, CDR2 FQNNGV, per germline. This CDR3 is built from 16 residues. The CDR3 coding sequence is TGTGCCAGCAGCTTAGGTAGTAGCGGGGGACAAGAGACCCAGTACTTC. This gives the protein CASSLGSSGGQETQYF.

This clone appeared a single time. CDR3 loop: CASSRTSGGANTGELFF. DNA for the CDR3: TGTGCCAGCAGCCGGACTAGCGGGGGGGCCAACACCGGGGAGCTGTTTTTT. The chain uses TRBV5-4 and TRBJ2-2, with 15 bases fitting TRBD2. Germline V gives CDR1 SGHNT, CDR2 YYREEE (reference sequence). This CDR3 is 17 amino acids long. V gave up 4 bases and J gave up 2 bases; unmatched junction bases: 3. Full variable domain (outside the CDR3, taken from reference TRBV5-4 and TRBJ2-2): ETGVTQSPTHLIKTRGQQVTLRCSSQSGHNTVSWYQQALGQGPQFIFQYYREEENGRGNFPPRFSGLQFPNYSSELNVNALELDDSALYLCASSRTSGGANTGELFFGEGSRLTVL.

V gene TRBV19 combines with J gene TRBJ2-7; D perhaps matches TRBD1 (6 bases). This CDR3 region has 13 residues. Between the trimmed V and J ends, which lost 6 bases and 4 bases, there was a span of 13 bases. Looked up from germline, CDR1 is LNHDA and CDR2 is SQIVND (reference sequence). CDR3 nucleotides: TGTGCCAGTAGCAGAAACCAGGGGTACGAGCAGTACTTC. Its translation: CASSRNQGYEQYF.

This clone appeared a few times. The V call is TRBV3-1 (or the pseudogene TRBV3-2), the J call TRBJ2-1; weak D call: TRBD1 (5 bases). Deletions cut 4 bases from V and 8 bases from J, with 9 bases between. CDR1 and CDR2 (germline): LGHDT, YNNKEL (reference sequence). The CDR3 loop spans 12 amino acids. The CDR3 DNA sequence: TGTGCCAGCAGCCGTAACAGGTATGAGCAGTTCTTC. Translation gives CASSRNRYEQFF.

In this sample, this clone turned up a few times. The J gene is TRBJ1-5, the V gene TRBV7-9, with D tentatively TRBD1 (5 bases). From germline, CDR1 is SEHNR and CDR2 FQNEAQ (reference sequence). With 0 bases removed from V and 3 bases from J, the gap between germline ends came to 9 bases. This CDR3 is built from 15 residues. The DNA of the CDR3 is TGTGCCAGCAGCTTAGCCGGGGGTGACAATCAGCCCCAGCATTTT. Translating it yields CASSLAGGDNQPQHF.

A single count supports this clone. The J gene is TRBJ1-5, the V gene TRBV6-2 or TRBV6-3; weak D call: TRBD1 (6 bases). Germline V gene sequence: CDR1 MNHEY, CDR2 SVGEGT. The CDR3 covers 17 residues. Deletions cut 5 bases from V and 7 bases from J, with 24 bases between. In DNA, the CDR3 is TGTGCCAGCAGTCCCTTCTCGCTCAGGGGAATAAGGCAGCCCCAGCATTTT. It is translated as CASSPFSLRGIRQPQHF.

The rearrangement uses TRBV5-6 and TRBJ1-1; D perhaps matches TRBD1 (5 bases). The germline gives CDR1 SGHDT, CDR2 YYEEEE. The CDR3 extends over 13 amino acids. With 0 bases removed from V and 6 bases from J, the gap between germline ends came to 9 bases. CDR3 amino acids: CASSLGPGAEAFF. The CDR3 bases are TGTGCCAGCAGCTTGGGGCCGGGGGCTGAAGCTTTCTTT.

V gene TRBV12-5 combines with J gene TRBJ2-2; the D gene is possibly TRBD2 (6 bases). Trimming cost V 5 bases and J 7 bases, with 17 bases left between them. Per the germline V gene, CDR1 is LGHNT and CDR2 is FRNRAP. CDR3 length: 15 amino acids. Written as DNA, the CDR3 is TGTGCTAGTGGTGCCCGGTGGGGGGAGCACGGGGAGCTGTTTTTT. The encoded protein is CASGARWGEHGELFF.

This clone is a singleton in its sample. CDR3 region: CASSWRAGNTEAFF. DNA for the CDR3: TGTGCCAGCAGCTGGAGAGCTGGGAACACTGAAGCTTTCTTT. The rearrangement uses TRBV11-1 and TRBJ1-1; D gene unclear. Between the trimmed V and J ends, which lost 4 bases and 1 base, there was a span of 10 bases. This CDR3 is built from 14 residues. The V gene's germline CDR1 is SGHAT and CDR2 FQDESV (reference sequence).

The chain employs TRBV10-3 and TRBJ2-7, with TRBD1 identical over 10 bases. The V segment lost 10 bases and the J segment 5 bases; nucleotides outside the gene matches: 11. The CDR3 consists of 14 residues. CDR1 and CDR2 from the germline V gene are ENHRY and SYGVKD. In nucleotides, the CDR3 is TGTGCCACCCATTGGGGACAGGGGACCCACGAGCAGTACTTC. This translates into CATHWGQGTHEQYF.

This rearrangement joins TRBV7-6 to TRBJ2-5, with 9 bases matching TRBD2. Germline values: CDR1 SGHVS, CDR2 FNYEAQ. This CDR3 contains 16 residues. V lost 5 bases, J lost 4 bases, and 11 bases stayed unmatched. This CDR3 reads CASSPLAGGLGETQYF. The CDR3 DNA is TGTGCCAGCAGCCCCTTGGCGGGGGGGTTGGGAGAGACCCAGTACTTC.

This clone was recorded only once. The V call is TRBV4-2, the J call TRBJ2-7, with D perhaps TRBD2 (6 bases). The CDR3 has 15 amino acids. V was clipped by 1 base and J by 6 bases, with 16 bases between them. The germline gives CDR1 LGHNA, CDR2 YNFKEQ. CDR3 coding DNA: TGTGCCAGCAGCCAAGGTCCGGGACTCCCCCTCGAGCAGTACTTC. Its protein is CASSQGPGLPLEQYF.

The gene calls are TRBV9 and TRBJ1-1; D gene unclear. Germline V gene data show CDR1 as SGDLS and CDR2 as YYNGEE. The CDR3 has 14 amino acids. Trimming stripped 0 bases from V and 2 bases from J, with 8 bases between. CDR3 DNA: TGTGCCAGCAGCGTAGCCCAGGCCAACACTGAAGCTTTCTTT. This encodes CASSVAQANTEAFF.

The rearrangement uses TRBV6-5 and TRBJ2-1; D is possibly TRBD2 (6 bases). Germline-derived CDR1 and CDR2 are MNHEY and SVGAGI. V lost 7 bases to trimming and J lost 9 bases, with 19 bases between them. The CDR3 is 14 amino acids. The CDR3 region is CASTQPGDLSEQFF. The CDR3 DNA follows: TGTGCCAGCACCCAACCGGGGGACCTGAGTGAGCAGTTCTTC.

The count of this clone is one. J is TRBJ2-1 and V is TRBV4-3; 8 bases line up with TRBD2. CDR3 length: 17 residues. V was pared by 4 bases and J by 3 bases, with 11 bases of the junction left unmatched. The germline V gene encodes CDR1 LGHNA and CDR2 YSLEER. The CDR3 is CASSRGGAGDIYNEQFF. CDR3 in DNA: TGCGCCAGCAGCCGAGGGGGAGCGGGGGATATCTACAATGAGCAGTTCTTC.

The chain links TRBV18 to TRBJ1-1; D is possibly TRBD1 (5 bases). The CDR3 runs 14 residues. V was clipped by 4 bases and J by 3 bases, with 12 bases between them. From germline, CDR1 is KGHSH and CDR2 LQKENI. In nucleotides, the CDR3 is TGTGCCAGCTCACGAGACAGAAGGGACACTGAAGCTTTCTTT. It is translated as CASSRDRRDTEAFF.

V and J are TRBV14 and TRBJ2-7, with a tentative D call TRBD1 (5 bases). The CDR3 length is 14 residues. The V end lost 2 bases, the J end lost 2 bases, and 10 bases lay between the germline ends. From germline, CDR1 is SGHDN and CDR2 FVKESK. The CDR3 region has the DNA TGTGCCAGCAGCCAAAGTTGGGGCACCTACGAGCAGTACTTC. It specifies CASSQSWGTYEQYF.

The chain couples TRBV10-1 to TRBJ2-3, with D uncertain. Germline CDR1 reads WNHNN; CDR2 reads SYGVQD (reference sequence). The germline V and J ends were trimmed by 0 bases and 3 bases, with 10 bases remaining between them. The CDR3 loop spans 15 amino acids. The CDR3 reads CASSESGRSTDTQYF. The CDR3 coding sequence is TGCGCCAGCAGTGAGTCAGGCAGGTCGACAGATACGCAGTATTTT.

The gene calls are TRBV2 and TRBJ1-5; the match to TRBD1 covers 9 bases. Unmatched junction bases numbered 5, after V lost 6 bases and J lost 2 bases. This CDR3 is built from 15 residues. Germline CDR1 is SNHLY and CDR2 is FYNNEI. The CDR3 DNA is TGTGCCAGCAGACAGGGGGCCAGAGGCAATCAGCCCCAGCATTTT. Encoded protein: CASRQGARGNQPQHF. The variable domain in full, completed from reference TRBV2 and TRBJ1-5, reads EPEVTQTPSHQVTQMGQEVILRCVPISNHLYFYWYRQILGQKVEFLVSFYNNEISEKSEIFDDQFSVERPDGSNFTLKIRSTKLEDSAMYFCASRQGARGNQPQHFGDGTRLSIL.

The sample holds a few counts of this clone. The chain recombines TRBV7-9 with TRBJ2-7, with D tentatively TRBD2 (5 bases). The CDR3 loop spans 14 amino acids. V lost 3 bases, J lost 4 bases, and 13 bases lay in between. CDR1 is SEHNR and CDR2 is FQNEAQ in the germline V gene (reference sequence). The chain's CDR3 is CASSFARVPYEQYF. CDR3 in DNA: TGTGCCAGCAGCTTCGCGAGGGTTCCGTACGAGCAGTACTTC.